Below are 21 T cell receptor beta chains sequenced from a single sample in a study of T cells in Graves' hyperthyroidism and ophthalmopathy. Researchers amplified the TCR beta CDR3 regions from RNA transcripts. HTBI primers were used for first-round RT-PCR of the TCR CDR3. One entry per CDR3 protein, called by TCRdb with MiXCR from the multiplex PCR reads. The sample lists approximately 300,000 distinct CDR3 sequences, roughly 19% occurring once. The sequencing input was blood. The receptors derive from a middle-aged man with Graves' ophthalmopathy.

The sample holds many counts of this clonotype. The chain uses TRBV28 and TRBJ2-4; 7 bases agree with TRBD1. J lost 8 bases, V lost 5 bases, and 6 bases had no gene match. Germline CDR1 MDHEN, CDR2 SYDVKM. The CDR3 has 13 amino acids. The CDR3 nucleotides are TGTGCCAGCAGTAAGGGGGCGCGGGACATTCAGTACTTC. Its translation: CASSKGARDIQYF. The whole variable domain, remainder taken from reference TRBV28 and TRBJ2-4, is DVKVTQSSRYLVKRTGEKVFLECVQDMDHENMFWYRQDPGLGLRLIYFSYDVKMKEKGDIPEGYSVSREKKERFSLILESASTNQTSMYLCASSKGARDIQYFGAGTRLSVL.

The sample holds a few counts of this clonotype. The chain carries TRBV24-1 and TRBJ2-2; 9 nucleotides agree with TRBD1. Germline V gene lookup returns CDR1 KGHDR and CDR2 SFDVKD. The trim removed 12 bases at V and 6 bases at J, leaving 4 bases unmatched. This CDR3 region has 12 residues. The CDR3 DNA follows: TGTGCCTCCCGACAGGGGGCCGGGGAGCTGTTTTTT. As protein: CASRQGAGELFF.

This clonotype has more than one count but fewer than ten. This sequence joins TRBV7-3 and TRBJ1-6, with a weak D call TRBD1 (5 bases). V lost 0 bases to trimming and J lost 6 bases, with 9 bases between them. This CDR3 spans 15 amino acids. The germline gives CDR1 SGHTA, CDR2 FQGTGA. CDR3 residues: CASSLTGAVNSPLHF. In DNA form, the CDR3 reads TGTGCCAGCAGCTTAACAGGGGCGGTTAATTCACCCCTCCACTTT.

This clonotype was detected many times. The V gene is TRBV11-2, the J gene TRBJ1-6, with a tentative D call TRBD1 (6 bases). Between the trimmed V and J ends, which lost 5 bases and 9 bases, there was a span of 14 bases. This CDR3 has 14 amino acids. Germline assignment: CDR1 SGHAT and CDR2 FQNNGV. The CDR3 region is CASSLNRDTSPLHF. In DNA, the CDR3 is TGTGCCAGCAGCCTAAACCGGGACACTTCACCCCTCCACTTT.

This clonotype was seen at least ten times. The chain recombines TRBV2 with TRBJ2-3, with 8 bases matching TRBD2. CDR1 and CDR2 from the germline V gene are SNHLY and FYNNEI. The CDR3 is 18 amino acids. V lost 1 base and J lost 2; bases outside the gene matches: 11. CDR3 sequence reads: CASSEDPLAAINTDTQYF. Written as DNA, the CDR3 is TGTGCCAGCAGTGAAGATCCACTAGCGGCAATTAACACAGATACGCAGTATTTT. The whole variable domain, remainder taken from reference TRBV2 and TRBJ2-3, is EPEVTQTPSHQVTQMGQEVILRCVPISNHLYFYWYRQILGQKVEFLVSFYNNEISEKSEIFDDQFSVERPDGSNFTLKIRSTKLEDSAMYFCASSEDPLAAINTDTQYFGPGTRLTVL.

This clonotype has more than one count but fewer than ten. The chain combines TRBV20-1 with TRBJ2-3; D not certain. V lost 2 bases, J lost 5 bases, and 5 bases lay in between. The V gene's germline CDR1 is DFQATT and CDR2 SNEGSKA (reference sequence). The CDR3 runs 11 residues. CDR3 DNA: TGCAGTGCTAGAAACCTAGATACGCAGTATTTT. It specifies CSARNLDTQYF.

Many counts were recorded for this clonotype. The CDR3 region is CASSLGRRTPEGSYEQYF. CDR3 DNA sequence: TGTGCCAGCAGCTTAGGCCGACGAACTCCCGAGGGGTCCTACGAGCAGTACTTC. The gene calls are TRBV7-6 and TRBJ2-7, with D possibly called TRBD1 or TRBD2 (5 bases each). Per the germline V gene, CDR1 is SGHVS and CDR2 is FNYEAQ. The CDR3 has 18 amino acids. V was pared by 1 base and J by 1 base, with 20 bases between.

Points on this clonotype: This may stem from a read error, because a much larger clone lies one nucleotide away. The V gene is TRBV7-2, the J gene TRBJ2-1, with 11 bases that match TRBD2. Germline V lookup: CDR1 SGHTA, CDR2 FQGNSA. The J segment lost 6 bases and the V segment lost 5 bases, leaving 9 bases of the junction unmatched. This CDR3 has 16 amino acids. The CDR3 bases are TGTGCCAGCAGCCTCGGGGGGACTAGCGGAGCCAATGAGCAGTTCTTC. This gives the protein CASSLGGTSGANEQFF.

In regard to this clonotype: With a much larger clone just one base away, this may be a read error. The V gene is TRBV6-2 or TRBV6-3, the J gene TRBJ2-1, with 8 bases fitting TRBD2. The CDR3 spans 14 residues. Germline V gene data show CDR1 as MNHEY and CDR2 as SVGEGT. The CDR3 reads CASNSGTSYNGQFF. The CDR3 DNA is TGTGCCAGCAATAGCGGGACCTCCTACAATGGGCAGTTCTTC.

This clonotype was observed many times. The chain joins TRBV7-9 to TRBJ2-1; TRBD1 matches at 9 bases. Germline V lookup: CDR1 SEHNR, CDR2 FQNEAQ (reference sequence). The CDR3 runs 15 residues. The V segment lost 5 bases and the J segment 4 bases; nucleotides outside the gene matches: 6. The CDR3 loop is CASSATGGAYNEQFF. CDR3 DNA sequence: TGTGCCAGCAGCGCTACAGGGGGCGCTTACAATGAGCAGTTCTTC.

This clonotype was detected many times. The V call is TRBV20-1, the J call TRBJ2-1; TRBD1 matches at 8 bases. The length of the CDR3 is 16 residues. V dropped 5 bases and J dropped 7; count of bases not matched to a gene: 16. CDR1 and CDR2 from the germline V gene are DFQATT and SNEGSKA (reference sequence). The chain's CDR3 is CSAGQLRGLIVNEQFF. CDR3 coding DNA: TGCAGTGCTGGCCAGCTCAGGGGGCTAATTGTGAATGAGCAGTTCTTC.

This clonotype was observed a handful of times. DNA of the CDR3: TGCAGTGCTCGGACAGGGCGGAGTGAAAAACTGTTTTTT. It specifies CSARTGRSEKLFF. This rearrangement joins TRBV20-1 to TRBJ1-4; 8 bases map to TRBD1. The CDR3 contains 13 residues. Germline CDR1 and CDR2: DFQATT and SNEGSKA (reference sequence). The ends lost 5 bases at V and 7 bases at J; junction bases unmatched: 6.

This chain joins TRBV12-3 or TRBV12-4 and TRBJ2-3; 10 nucleotides agree with TRBD2. CDR3 size: 14 residues. The V and J ends lost 1 base and 7 bases, in that order; junction bases with no gene match: 2. CDR3 sequence: CASSLGLAGNTQYF. In nucleotides, the CDR3 is TGTGCCAGCAGTTTAGGACTAGCGGGTAATACGCAGTATTTT.

This clonotype was counted ten times or more. V usage is TRBV28 and J usage is TRBJ2-6, with TRBD2 as a possible D gene (6 bases). Germline V lookup: CDR1 MDHEN, CDR2 SYDVKM. This CDR3 has 20 amino acids. The V end lost 2 bases, the J end lost 0 bases, and 20 bases lay between the germline ends. In DNA, the CDR3 is TGTGCCAGCAGTTTAGGCTTTGGCGGGACGGCTAGCTCTGGGGCCAACGTCCTGACTTTC. It is translated as CASSLGFGGTASSGANVLTF.

This clonotype was counted many times. The CDR3 nucleotides are TGTGCCAGCAGCAGCCGCCCGGAAGAGACCACTGAAGCTTTCTTT. Its translation is CASSSRPEETTEAFF. V and J are TRBV7-9 and TRBJ1-1; D gene unclear. Germline values: CDR1 SEHNR, CDR2 FQNEAQ (reference sequence). The CDR3 is 15 residues long. Trimming shortened V by 5 bases and J by 4 bases, and 17 bases separated the two germline ends.

This clonotype has a count of ten or more. The chain employs TRBV20-1 and TRBJ2-5, with D unclear. The CDR3 extends over 13 amino acids. The V gene's germline CDR1 is DFQATT and CDR2 SNEGSKA (reference sequence). The V gene lost 5 bases and the J gene lost 1 base, with 11 bases spanning the gap. The CDR3 region has the DNA TGCAGTGCTCCCGCCAATACCCAAGAGACCCAGTACTTC. It codes for CSAPANTQETQYF.

This clonotype appeared many times. The genes are TRBV28 and TRBJ1-5, with D unresolved. CDR3 size: 12 residues. V was trimmed by 6 bases and J by 6 bases, leaving 9 bases between them. The V gene's germline CDR1 is MDHEN and CDR2 SYDVKM. The CDR3 region is CASSPLSQPQHF. The CDR3 bases are TGTGCCAGCAGCCCTCTCAGTCAGCCCCAGCATTTT.

This clonotype occurred many times. The genes are TRBV18 and TRBJ2-7; TRBD1 aligns across 8 bases. The CDR3 length is 14 residues. V was clipped by 3 bases and J by 2 bases; unmatched bases: 3. Germline CDR1 KGHSH, CDR2 LQKENI. The chain's CDR3 is CASSPRTGPYEQYF. The CDR3, as DNA: TGTGCCAGCTCACCTCGGACAGGGCCCTACGAGCAGTACTTC. The full variable domain, with the rest looked up from reference TRBV18 and TRBJ2-7, is NAGVMQNPRHLVRRRGQEARLRCSPMKGHSHVYWYRQLPEEGLKFMVYLQKENIIDESGMPKERFSAEFPKEGPSILRIQQVVRGDSAAYFCASSPRTGPYEQYFGPGTRLTVT.

This clonotype was detected many times. This sequence joins TRBV5-1 and TRBJ2-7; 11 bases match TRBD1. This CDR3 region has 13 residues. Germline V gives CDR1 SGHRS, CDR2 YFSETQ. The ends lost 4 bases at V and 5 bases at J; junction bases unmatched: 2. This CDR3 is CASSRTGGDEQYF. The CDR3, as DNA: TGCGCCAGCAGCAGGACAGGGGGCGACGAGCAGTACTTC.

This clonotype was observed a handful of times. The genes are TRBV28 and TRBJ2-1, with D unresolved. Germline V lookup: CDR1 MDHEN, CDR2 SYDVKM. The V and J ends lost 1 base and 0 bases respectively, with 10 bases between them. This CDR3 has 16 amino acids. In DNA, the CDR3 is TGTGCCAGCAGTTTATATAGTTTTAGCTCCTACAATGAGCAGTTCTTC. Amino acids: CASSLYSFSSYNEQFF.

The genes are TRBV5-5 and TRBJ2-2, with a tentative D call TRBD1 (5 bases). The CDR3 contains 16 residues. In germline, CDR1 is SGHKS, CDR2 YYEKEE (reference sequence). The V end lost 4 bases, the J end lost 1 base, and 14 bases lay between the germline ends. The DNA of the CDR3 is TGTGCCAGCAGCCATGCACAGGTTCTGAACACCGGGGAGCTGTTTTTT. It encodes CASSHAQVLNTGELFF.